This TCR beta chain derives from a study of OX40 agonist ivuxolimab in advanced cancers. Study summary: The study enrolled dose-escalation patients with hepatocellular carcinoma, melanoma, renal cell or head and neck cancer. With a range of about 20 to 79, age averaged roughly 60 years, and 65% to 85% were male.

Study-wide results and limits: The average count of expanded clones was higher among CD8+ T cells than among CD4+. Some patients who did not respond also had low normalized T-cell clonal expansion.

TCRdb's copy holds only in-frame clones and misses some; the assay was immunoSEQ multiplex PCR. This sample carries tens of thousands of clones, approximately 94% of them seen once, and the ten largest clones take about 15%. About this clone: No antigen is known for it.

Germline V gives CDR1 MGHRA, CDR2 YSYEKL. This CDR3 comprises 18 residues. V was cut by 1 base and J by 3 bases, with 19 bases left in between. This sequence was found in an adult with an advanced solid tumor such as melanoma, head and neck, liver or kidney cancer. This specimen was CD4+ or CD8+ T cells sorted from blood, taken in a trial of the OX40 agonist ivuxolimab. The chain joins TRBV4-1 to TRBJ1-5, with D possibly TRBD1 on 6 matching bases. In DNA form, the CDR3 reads TGCGCCAGCAGCCAAGGCGGGGACACTTTTTCATTCAATCAGCCCCAGCATTTT. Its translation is CASSQGGDTFSFNQPQHF.